This TCR beta chain originates from a study of blood T cell repertoires in COVID-19. This clone was observed a single time. Germline assignment: CDR1 MNHEY and CDR2 SVGAGI. This CDR3 region has 14 residues. Trimming took 8 bases from V and 5 from J, leaving 15 bases between them. The authors' processing: The assay estimated nucleated cells by amplifying reference gene primers. Profiling relied on immunoSEQ multiplex PCR, and the TCRdb table lists in-frame clones only, not all of them. V, J and clone size are those of that table, while D and trimming were read from the DNA. The table includes roughly 150,000 clones, 75% to 85% detected once.

This sequence joins TRBV6-5 and TRBJ2-2; tentative D call: TRBD1 (5 bases). The receptor was isolated from a woman in her forties or fifties in a cohort sampled during active or convalescent COVID-19. The sequenced sample was peripheral blood. The CDR3 bases are TGTGCCAGCCAGGGTCACTCAAGGACCGGGGAGCTGTTTTTT. Protein sequence: CASQGHSRTGELFF.